Reported below is one T cell receptor beta chain. What it binds is not known. Per the germline V gene, CDR1 is SGHTS and CDR2 is YDEGEE. CDR3 length: 16 amino acids. V lost 3 bases, J lost 3 bases, and 8 bases stayed unmatched. This sample was taken from a study of response to subunit inactivated influenza vaccine. Study-level results: T cells newly recruited by each seasonal influenza vaccination are few, the authors suggested.

TCRdb processed the RT-PCR reads anew with MiXCR; each CDR3 protein has one entry. The sample yields about 170,000 distinct CDR3 sequences, around 10% seen once. Sample: CD8+ T cells sorted from PBMCs, taken 23 to 25 months after vaccination. The source is a man aged 50 to 69 who received an inactivated influenza vaccine. This chain connects TRBV5-8 to TRBJ2-1; 8 bases are a match to TRBD2. The CDR3: CASSSFGRADYNEQFF. The CDR3 bases are TGTGCCAGCAGCTCATTCGGGAGGGCCGACTACAATGAGCAGTTCTTC.